The source of this TCR beta chain is a study of tumor and adjacent non-tumor tissue in lung cancer. Of note for this clonotype: Its cognate antigen is unknown. One end of the junction fails to match germline, which may point to a read error.

The library came from three nested PCR rounds adapted from ARM-PCR protocols. TCRdb re-analysed the multiplex PCR reads in MiXCR, keeping a single row per CDR3 protein. Among roughly 70,000 distinct CDR3 sequences listed, 65% to 75% were seen once. Study results and caveats: Shorter survival was associated with higher TCR diversity in tumors. Compared with tumor, normal lung showed significantly lower TCR diversity.

No cell sorting was done before RNA was extracted from the tissue. Distant lung tissue was collected more than 3 cm away from the tumor edge. This sequence originates from a woman in her forties or fifties with non-small cell lung cancer. The source material was distant non-tumor lung tissue.

The DNA of the CDR3 is TGTGCCAGCAACCTAATGACCAGGACTAGCGGACCAGAGCAATTCTTC. It encodes CASNLMTRTSGPEQFF. This chain uses TRBV11-2 with TRBJ2-1, with TRBD2 matching 10 bases. The CDR3 has 16 residues. The germline CDR1 and CDR2 sequences are SGHAT and FQNNGV.